This is a list of T cell receptor beta chains from one sample in a study of T cells in Graves' hyperthyroidism and ophthalmopathy. TCRdb ran MiXCR on the multiplex PCR reads and lists one entry per CDR3 protein. The profile shows approximately 630,000 distinct CDR3 sequences, about 16% of them singletons. Source material: blood. These receptors were taken from a woman aged 25 to 39 with Graves' hyperthyroidism. Both conserved end residues are part of each CDR3. A D gene is named only where the DNA matches it firmly. The listing skips clone size in some rows; elsewhere it reads once, few, many or a size class.

many	TRBD2	TRBV28	TRBJ2-7	TGTGCCAGCAGTTTTCCTGCGGGGGGAGTTGGAGGGACGTACGAGCAGTACTTC	CASSFPAGGVGGTYEQYF
.	.	TRBV27	TRBJ1-4	TGTGCCAGCAGGGACGGGAGCTATGAAAAACTGTTTTTT	CASRDGSYEKLFF
.	.	TRBV2	TRBJ2-6	TGTGCCAGCAGTGAACGGCGGGGGCGGACCAACGTCCTGACTTTC	CASSERRGRTNVLTF
many	TRBD2	TRBV6-1	TRBJ2-2	TGTGCCACCTCAGGACTAGCGGGAGTGGCCGGGGAGCTGTTTTTT	CATSGLAGVAGELFF
many	.	TRBV29-1	TRBJ1-1	TGCAGCGCCCATCGGGGTTGGAACACTGAAGCTTTCTTT	CSAHRGWNTEAFF
many	.	TRBV7-2	TRBJ2-7	TGTGCCAGCAGTCACCAACTAGGACGCGAGCAGTACTTC	CASSHQLGREQYF
many	.	TRBV6-6	TRBJ2-5	TGTGCCAGCAGTTACGCAGAGACCCAGTACTTC	CASSYAETQYF
.	.	TRBV6-1	TRBJ1-4	TGTGCCAGCAGTGAAGTTCGGGGTGCGCGAGAAAAACTGTTTTTT	CASSEVRGAREKLFF
many	.	TRBV18	TRBJ2-3	TGTGCCAGCTCACCACCCATGTCAGATACGCAGTATTTT	CASSPPMSDTQYF
few	.	TRBV4-1	TRBJ2-5	TGCGCCAGCAGCCCAGCAGGGGTTGGACAAGAGACCCAGTACTTC	CASSPAGVGQETQYF
many	TRBD2	TRBV28	TRBJ2-1	TGTGCCAGCAGGGGGACTAGCTCTTACAATGAGCAGTTCTTC	CASRGTSSYNEQFF
few	TRBD2	TRBV19	TRBJ2-1	TGTGCCACTTCTAGCGGGGACTACAATGAGCAGTTCTTC	CATSSGDYNEQFF